Given below is one TCR beta chain in context. Its antigen is still unknown. These data originate in a study of blood T cells in healthy people across ages. Findings and limits, study-wide: Compared with aged donors, long-lived donors showed fewer expanded clones, suggesting selection.

PCR was performed a second time for about 6 to 12 cycles using a sample-barcoded 5' primer and a J-beta primer mix. TCRdb independently ran MiXCR on the 5' RACE reads; one entry per CDR3 protein. The table includes approximately 700,000 distinct CDR3 sequences, 32% detected once. This CDR3 contains 17 residues. V shed 3 bases and J shed 5 bases, with 22 bases lying between them. Sequenced: blood. This TCR was sampled from a woman of 80 years or more in good health. The V call is TRBV12-3 or TRBV12-4, the J call TRBJ1-1; D is unresolved. CDR3 bases: TGTGCCAGCAGTTTTTATGGTGGGGTTCGGGGTAAGACTGAAGCTTTCTTT. This encodes CASSFYGGVRGKTEAFF.